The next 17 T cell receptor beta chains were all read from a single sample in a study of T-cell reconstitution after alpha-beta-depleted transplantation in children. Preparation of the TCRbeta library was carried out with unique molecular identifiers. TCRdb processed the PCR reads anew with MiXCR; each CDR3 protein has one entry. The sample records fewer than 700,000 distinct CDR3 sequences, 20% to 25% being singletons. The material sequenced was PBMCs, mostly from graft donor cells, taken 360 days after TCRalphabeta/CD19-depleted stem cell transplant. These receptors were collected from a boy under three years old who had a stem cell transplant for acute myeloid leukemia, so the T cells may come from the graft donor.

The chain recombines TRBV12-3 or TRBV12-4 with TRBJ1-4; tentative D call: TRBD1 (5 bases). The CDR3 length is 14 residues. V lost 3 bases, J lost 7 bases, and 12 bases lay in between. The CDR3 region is CASSFGGEGEKLFF. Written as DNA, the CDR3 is TGTGCCAGCAGTTTCGGAGGGGAGGGTGAAAAACTGTTTTTT.

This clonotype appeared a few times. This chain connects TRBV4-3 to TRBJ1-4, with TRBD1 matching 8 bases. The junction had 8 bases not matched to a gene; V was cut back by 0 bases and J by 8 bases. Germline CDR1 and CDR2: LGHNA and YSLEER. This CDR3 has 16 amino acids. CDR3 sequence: CASSQDGRDRFEKLFF. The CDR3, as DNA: TGCGCCAGCAGCCAAGATGGCCGGGACAGGTTCGAAAAACTGTTTTTT.

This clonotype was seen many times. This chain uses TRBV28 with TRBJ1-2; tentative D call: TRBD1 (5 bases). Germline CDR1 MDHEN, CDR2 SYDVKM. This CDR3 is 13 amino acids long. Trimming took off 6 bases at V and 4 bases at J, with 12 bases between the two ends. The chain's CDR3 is CASSSAGTYGYTF. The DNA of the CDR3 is TGTGCCAGCAGCTCGGCAGGGACCTATGGCTACACCTTC.

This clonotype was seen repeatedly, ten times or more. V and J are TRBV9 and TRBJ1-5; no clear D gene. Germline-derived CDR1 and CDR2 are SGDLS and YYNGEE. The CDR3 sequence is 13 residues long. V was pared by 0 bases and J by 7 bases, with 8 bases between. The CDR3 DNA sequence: TGTGCCAGCAGCGTAGAGCCTTGGCAGCCCCAGCATTTT. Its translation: CASSVEPWQPQHF.

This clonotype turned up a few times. For the CDR3, the DNA is TGCAGTGCTAGAGGGGGGGATAGCGGGGGTTCCTACAATGAGCAGTTCTTC. Residues: CSARGGDSGGSYNEQFF. The chain has TRBV20-1 and TRBJ2-1, with 9 bases aligning to TRBD2. The germline V gene encodes CDR1 DFQATT and CDR2 SNEGSKA (reference sequence). V shed 1 base, J shed 1 base, and the junction held 8 bases outside the gene matches. This CDR3 has 17 residues.

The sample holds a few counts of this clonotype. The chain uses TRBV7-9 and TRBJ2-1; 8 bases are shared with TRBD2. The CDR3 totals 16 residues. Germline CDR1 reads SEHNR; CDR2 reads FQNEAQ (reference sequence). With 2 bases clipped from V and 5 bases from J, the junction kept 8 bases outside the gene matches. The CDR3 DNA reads TGTGCCAGCAGCTTATTAAGCGGGGGAGACGACAATGAGCAGTTCTTC. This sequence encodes CASSLLSGGDDNEQFF.

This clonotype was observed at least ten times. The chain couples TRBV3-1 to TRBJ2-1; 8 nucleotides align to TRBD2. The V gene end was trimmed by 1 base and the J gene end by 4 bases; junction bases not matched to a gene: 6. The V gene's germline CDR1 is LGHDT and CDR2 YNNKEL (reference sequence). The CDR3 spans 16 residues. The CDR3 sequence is CASSQGSSGGYNEQFF. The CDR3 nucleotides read TGTGCCAGCAGCCAAGGGTCCAGCGGGGGATACAATGAGCAGTTCTTC.

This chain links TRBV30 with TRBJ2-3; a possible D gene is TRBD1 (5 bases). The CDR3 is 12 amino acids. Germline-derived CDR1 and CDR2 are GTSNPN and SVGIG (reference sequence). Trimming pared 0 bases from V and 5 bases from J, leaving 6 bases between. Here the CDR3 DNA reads TGTGCCTGGAGTGTACAGGAAGATACGCAGTATTTT. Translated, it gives CAWSVQEDTQYF.

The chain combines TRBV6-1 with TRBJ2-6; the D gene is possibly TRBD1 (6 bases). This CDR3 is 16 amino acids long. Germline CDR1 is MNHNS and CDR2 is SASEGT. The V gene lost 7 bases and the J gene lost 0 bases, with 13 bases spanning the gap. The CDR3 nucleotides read TGTGCCAGCAAACTTGGGGGCCCCTCTGGGGCCAACGTCCTGACTTTC. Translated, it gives CASKLGGPSGANVLTF.

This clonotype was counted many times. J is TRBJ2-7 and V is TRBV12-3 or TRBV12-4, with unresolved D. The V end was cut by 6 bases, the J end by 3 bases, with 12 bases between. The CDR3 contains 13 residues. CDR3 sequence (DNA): TGTGCCAGCAGCCGTGGCCCGGGCTACGAGCAGTACGTC. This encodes CASSRGPGYEQYV.

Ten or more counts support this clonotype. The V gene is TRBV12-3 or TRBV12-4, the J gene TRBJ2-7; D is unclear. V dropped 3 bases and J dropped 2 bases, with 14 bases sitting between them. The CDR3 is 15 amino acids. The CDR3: CASSLAAGRTYEQYF. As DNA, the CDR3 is TGTGCCAGCAGTTTGGCGGCAGGTAGAACCTACGAGCAGTACTTC.

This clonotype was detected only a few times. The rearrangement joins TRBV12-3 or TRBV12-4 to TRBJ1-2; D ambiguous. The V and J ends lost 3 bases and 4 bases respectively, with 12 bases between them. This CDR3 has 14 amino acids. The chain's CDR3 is CASSLEAESYGYTF. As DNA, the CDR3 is TGTGCCAGCAGTTTGGAGGCAGAGAGCTATGGCTACACCTTC.

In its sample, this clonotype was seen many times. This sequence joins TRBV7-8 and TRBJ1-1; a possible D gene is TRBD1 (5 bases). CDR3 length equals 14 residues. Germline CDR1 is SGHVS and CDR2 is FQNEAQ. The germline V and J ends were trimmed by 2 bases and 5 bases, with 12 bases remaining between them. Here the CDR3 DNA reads TGTGCCAGCAGCTTATCAGGGAAGCAGACTGAAGCTTTCTTT. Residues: CASSLSGKQTEAFF.

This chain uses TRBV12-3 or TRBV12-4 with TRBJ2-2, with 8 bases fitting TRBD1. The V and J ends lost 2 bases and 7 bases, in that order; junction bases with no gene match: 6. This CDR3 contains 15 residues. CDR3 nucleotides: TGTGCCAGCAGTTTACCCCGACAGGGGAGCGGGGAGCTGTTTTTT. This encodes CASSLPRQGSGELFF.

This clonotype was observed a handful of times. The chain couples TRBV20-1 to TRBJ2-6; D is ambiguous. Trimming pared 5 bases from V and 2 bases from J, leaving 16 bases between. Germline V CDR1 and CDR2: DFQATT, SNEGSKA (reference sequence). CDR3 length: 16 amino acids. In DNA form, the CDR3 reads TGCAGTGCTCCCCAAAGGTCCGCCCCTGGGGCCAACGTCCTGACTTTC. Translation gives CSAPQRSAPGANVLTF.

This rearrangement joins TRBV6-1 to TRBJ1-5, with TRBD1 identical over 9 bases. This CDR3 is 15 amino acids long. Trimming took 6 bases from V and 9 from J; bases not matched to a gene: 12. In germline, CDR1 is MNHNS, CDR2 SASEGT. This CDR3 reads CASSIPGQGPGPQHF. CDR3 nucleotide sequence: TGTGCCAGCAGCATTCCCGGACAGGGGCCCGGGCCCCAGCATTTT.

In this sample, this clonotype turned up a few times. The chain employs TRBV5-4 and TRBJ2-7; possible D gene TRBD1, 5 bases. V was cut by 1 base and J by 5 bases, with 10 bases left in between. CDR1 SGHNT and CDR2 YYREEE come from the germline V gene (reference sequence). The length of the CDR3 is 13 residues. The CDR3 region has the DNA TGTGCCAGCAGCTTGCCAGGGTCCAACGAGCAGTACTTC. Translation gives CASSLPGSNEQYF.